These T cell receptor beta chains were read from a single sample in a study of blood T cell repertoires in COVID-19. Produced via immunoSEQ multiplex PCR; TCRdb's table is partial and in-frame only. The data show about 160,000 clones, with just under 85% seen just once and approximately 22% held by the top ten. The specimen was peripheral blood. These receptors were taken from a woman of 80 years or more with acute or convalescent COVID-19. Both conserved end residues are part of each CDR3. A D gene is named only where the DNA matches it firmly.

CDR3 protein: CASSRVGGSNTEAFF; J gene: TRBJ1-1; D gene: .; V gene: TRBV3-1/TRBV3-2
CDR3 protein: CASSLGGNLYGYTF; J gene: TRBJ1-2; D gene: .; V gene: TRBV7-9
CDR3 protein: CASSVAPSGYEQYF; J gene: TRBJ2-7; D gene: TRBD2; V gene: TRBV9
CDR3 protein: CASSLGGRGDQPQHF; J gene: TRBJ1-5; D gene: .; V gene: TRBV7-2
CDR3 protein: CASSQEQGISTDTQYF; J gene: TRBJ2-3; D gene: .; V gene: TRBV4-3
CDR3 protein: CASSLGDRDYNEQFF; J gene: TRBJ2-1; D gene: TRBD1; V gene: TRBV5-1
CDR3 protein: CASSLVGGQNYEQYF; J gene: TRBJ2-7; D gene: TRBD1; V gene: TRBV27
CDR3 protein: CASSHLLSAEAFF; J gene: TRBJ1-1; D gene: .; V gene: TRBV4-1
CDR3 protein: CASSQDEGARDDTQYF; J gene: TRBJ2-3; D gene: .; V gene: TRBV3-1/TRBV3-2
CDR3 protein: CASSSPKTGGTLHF; J gene: TRBJ1-6; D gene: .; V gene: TRBV6-6
CDR3 protein: CASSLALDSPYNEQFF; J gene: TRBJ2-1; D gene: .; V gene: TRBV19
CDR3 protein: CASSFSGEETQYF; J gene: TRBJ2-5; D gene: .; V gene: TRBV7-9
CDR3 protein: CASSGGIGRTPNQPQHF; J gene: TRBJ1-5; D gene: .; V gene: TRBV6-1
CDR3 protein: CASKFGAGDQPQHF; J gene: TRBJ1-5; D gene: .; V gene: TRBV19
CDR3 protein: CASSQRGNYGYTF; J gene: TRBJ1-2; D gene: .; V gene: TRBV3-1/TRBV3-2
CDR3 protein: CASSLDGGGGYTF; J gene: TRBJ1-2; D gene: .; V gene: TRBV11-2
CDR3 protein: CASSMGTGVDQPQHF; J gene: TRBJ1-5; D gene: TRBD1; V gene: TRBV19
CDR3 protein: CASSPGTAGGYTF; J gene: TRBJ1-2; D gene: TRBD1; V gene: TRBV18
CDR3 protein: CASSPTLADRASGYTF; J gene: TRBJ1-2; D gene: TRBD1; V gene: TRBV9
CDR3 protein: CASSLGTSGSGADTQYF; J gene: TRBJ2-3; D gene: TRBD2; V gene: TRBV11-2
CDR3 protein: CATREGDYGYTF; J gene: TRBJ1-2; D gene: .; V gene: TRBV19
CDR3 protein: CASSRGQHLSGYTF; J gene: TRBJ1-2; D gene: .; V gene: TRBV27
CDR3 protein: CASSPTGDGYTF; J gene: TRBJ1-2; D gene: TRBD1; V gene: TRBV18
CDR3 protein: CASSQAPTSGRAWDTGELFF; J gene: TRBJ2-2; D gene: TRBD2; V gene: TRBV9
CDR3 protein: CASSVFGGNSYNEQFF; J gene: TRBJ2-1; D gene: .; V gene: TRBV9
CDR3 protein: CASSLASTDTQYF; J gene: TRBJ2-3; D gene: .; V gene: TRBV5-6
CDR3 protein: CAMGGLAGTDTQYF; J gene: TRBJ2-3; D gene: .; V gene: TRBV10-3
CDR3 protein: CASSVVGGTGELFF; J gene: TRBJ2-2; D gene: .; V gene: TRBV9
CDR3 protein: CATSDWSAGELFF; J gene: TRBJ2-2; D gene: .; V gene: TRBV24-1
CDR3 protein: CASSLDAGMSNQPQHF; J gene: TRBJ1-5; D gene: .; V gene: TRBV5-6
CDR3 protein: CAISPPGLAGGQLTSTDTQYF; J gene: TRBJ2-3; D gene: TRBD2; V gene: TRBV10-3
CDR3 protein: CASRDLGGKLFF; J gene: TRBJ1-4; D gene: .; V gene: TRBV21-1
CDR3 protein: CASSPGPYYEQYF; J gene: TRBJ2-7; D gene: .; V gene: TRBV14
CDR3 protein: CASSRGQENTEAFF; J gene: TRBJ1-1; D gene: TRBD1; V gene: TRBV5-1
CDR3 protein: CASSISGDSLRIDTQYF; J gene: TRBJ2-3; D gene: TRBD1; V gene: TRBV19
CDR3 protein: CASSFKGAFGHYEQYF; J gene: TRBJ2-7; D gene: TRBD1; V gene: TRBV5-4
CDR3 protein: CSAAGVNYGYTF; J gene: TRBJ1-2; D gene: .; V gene: TRBV29-1
CDR3 protein: CASRTPGGNTEAFF; J gene: TRBJ1-1; D gene: .; V gene: TRBV7-9
CDR3 protein: CASSPWTDSNQPQHF; J gene: TRBJ1-5; D gene: .; V gene: TRBV4-1
CDR3 protein: CASSQVGAQNEAFF; J gene: TRBJ1-1; D gene: .; V gene: TRBV14
CDR3 protein: CASSPGSSYNEQFF; J gene: TRBJ2-1; D gene: .; V gene: TRBV7-9
CDR3 protein: CASSYSGRVGGYTF; J gene: TRBJ1-2; D gene: .; V gene: TRBV6-5
CDR3 protein: CASSYSGYTEAFF; J gene: TRBJ1-1; D gene: .; V gene: TRBV6-5
CDR3 protein: CAISGRGFDEQYF; J gene: TRBJ2-7; D gene: .; V gene: TRBV10-3
CDR3 protein: CASREIPSAETQYF; J gene: TRBJ2-5; D gene: .; V gene: TRBV5-4
CDR3 protein: CASSRRTGYSPLHF; J gene: TRBJ1-6; D gene: TRBD1; V gene: TRBV6-2/TRBV6-3
CDR3 protein: CASSSRDRRENEQFF; J gene: TRBJ2-1; D gene: TRBD1; V gene: TRBV7-2
CDR3 protein: CASSPRTSGSSYEQYF; J gene: TRBJ2-7; D gene: TRBD2; V gene: TRBV5-4
CDR3 protein: CASSVRDGGYNEQFF; J gene: TRBJ2-1; D gene: .; V gene: TRBV9
CDR3 protein: CAWSVQGRGKETQYF; J gene: TRBJ2-5; D gene: .; V gene: TRBV30
CDR3 protein: CASSIGRFRSGNTIYF; J gene: TRBJ1-3; D gene: .; V gene: TRBV19
CDR3 protein: CASSFGTSPDNEQFF; J gene: TRBJ2-1; D gene: TRBD2; V gene: TRBV5-1
CDR3 protein: CASRSRGWADTQYF; J gene: TRBJ2-3; D gene: TRBD1; V gene: TRBV6-5
CDR3 protein: CASSYATAFSYEQYF; J gene: TRBJ2-7; D gene: .; V gene: TRBV6-5
CDR3 protein: CASSRSGGVGTEAFF; J gene: TRBJ1-1; D gene: .; V gene: TRBV27
CDR3 protein: CASSISYLSYEQYF; J gene: TRBJ2-7; D gene: .; V gene: TRBV19
CDR3 protein: CASSLLAENYNEQFF; J gene: TRBJ2-1; D gene: .; V gene: TRBV6-2/TRBV6-3